Reported below is one T cell receptor (beta chain). The sample is drawn from a study of blood T cell repertoires in COVID-19. Some clones are missing from TCRdb's copy, which holds only in-frame ones; the method was immunoSEQ multiplex PCR. The data hold 150,000 or so clones, with approximately 84% observed a single time. Individuals drawn from around 25 US areas were about 18 to 90 years old. Germline CDR1 LGHDT, CDR2 YNNKEL (reference sequence). Trimming cost V 3 bases and J 7 bases; bases outside gene matches: 5. There are 14 residues in the CDR3. This sequence was found in a woman aged 40 to 50 with acute COVID-19. Sequencing input: PBMCs or T cells enriched from blood (not recorded which). This chain connects TRBV3-1 (or the pseudogene TRBV3-2) to TRBJ1-4; 7 bases fit TRBD1. The CDR3 DNA reads as TGTGCCAGCAGCCATCTAGGGGGCCGTGAAAAACTGTTTTTT. Residues: CASSHLGGREKLFF.